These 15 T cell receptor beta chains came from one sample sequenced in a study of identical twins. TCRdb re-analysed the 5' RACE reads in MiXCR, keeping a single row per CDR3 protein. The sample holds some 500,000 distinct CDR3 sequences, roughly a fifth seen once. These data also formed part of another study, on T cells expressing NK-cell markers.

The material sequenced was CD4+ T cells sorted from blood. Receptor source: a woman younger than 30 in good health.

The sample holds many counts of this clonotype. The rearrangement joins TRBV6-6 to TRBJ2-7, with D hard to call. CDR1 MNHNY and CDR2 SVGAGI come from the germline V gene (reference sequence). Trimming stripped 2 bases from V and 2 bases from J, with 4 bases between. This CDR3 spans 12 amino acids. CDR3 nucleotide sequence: TGTGCCAGCAGTTACAAGCCCTACGAGCAGTACTTC. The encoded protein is CASSYKPYEQYF.

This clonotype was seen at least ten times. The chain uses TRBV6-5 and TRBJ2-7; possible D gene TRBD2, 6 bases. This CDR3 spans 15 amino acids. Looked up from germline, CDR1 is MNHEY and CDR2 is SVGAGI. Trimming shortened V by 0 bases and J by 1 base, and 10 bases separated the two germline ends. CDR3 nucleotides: TGTGCCAGCAGTTACTCGACGAGCGGGTCCTACGAGCAGTACTTC. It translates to CASSYSTSGSYEQYF.

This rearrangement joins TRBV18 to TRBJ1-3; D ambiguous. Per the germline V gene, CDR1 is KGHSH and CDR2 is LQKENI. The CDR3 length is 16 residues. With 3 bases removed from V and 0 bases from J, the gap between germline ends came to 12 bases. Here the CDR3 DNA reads TGTGCCAGCTCACCGGCAAGGCTGTTCTCTGGAAACACCATATATTTT. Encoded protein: CASSPARLFSGNTIYF.

The CDR3, as DNA: TGTGCCAGCAGCACTCAGCGGGGGAGCTCCTACAATGAGCAGTTCTTC. This translates into CASSTQRGSSYNEQFF. The V and J genes are TRBV7-3 and TRBJ2-1; 8 bases map to TRBD2. The CDR3 is 16 amino acids. Germline V lookup: CDR1 SGHTA, CDR2 FQGTGA. Trimming took 5 bases from V and 0 from J; bases not matched to a gene: 6.

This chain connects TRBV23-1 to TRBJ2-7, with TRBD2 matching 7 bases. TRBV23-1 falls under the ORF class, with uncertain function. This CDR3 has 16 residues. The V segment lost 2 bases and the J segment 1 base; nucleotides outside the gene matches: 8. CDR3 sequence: CASSQEISGWSYEQYF. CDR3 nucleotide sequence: TGCGCCAGCAGTCAAGAGATTAGCGGGTGGTCCTACGAGCAGTACTTC.

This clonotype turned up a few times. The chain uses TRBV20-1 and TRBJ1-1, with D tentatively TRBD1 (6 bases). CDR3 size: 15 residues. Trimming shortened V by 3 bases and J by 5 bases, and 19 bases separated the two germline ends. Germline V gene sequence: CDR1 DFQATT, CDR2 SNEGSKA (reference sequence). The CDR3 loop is CSARGGSARGTEAFF. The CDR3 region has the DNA TGCAGTGCTAGGGGTGGAAGTGCCAGGGGAACTGAAGCTTTCTTT.

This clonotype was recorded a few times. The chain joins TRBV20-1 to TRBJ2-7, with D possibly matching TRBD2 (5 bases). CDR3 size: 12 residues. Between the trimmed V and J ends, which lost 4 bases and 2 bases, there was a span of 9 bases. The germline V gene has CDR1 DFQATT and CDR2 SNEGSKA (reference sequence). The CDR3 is CSAKTSTYEQYF. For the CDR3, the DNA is TGCAGTGCTAAAACTAGTACCTACGAGCAGTACTTC.

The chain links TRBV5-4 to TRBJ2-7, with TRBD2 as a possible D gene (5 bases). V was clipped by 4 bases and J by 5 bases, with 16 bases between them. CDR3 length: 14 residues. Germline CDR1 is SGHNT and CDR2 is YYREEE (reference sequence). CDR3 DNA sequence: TGTGCCAGCAGCCGGGATAGTGGGTCCCACGAGCAGTACTTC. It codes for CASSRDSGSHEQYF.

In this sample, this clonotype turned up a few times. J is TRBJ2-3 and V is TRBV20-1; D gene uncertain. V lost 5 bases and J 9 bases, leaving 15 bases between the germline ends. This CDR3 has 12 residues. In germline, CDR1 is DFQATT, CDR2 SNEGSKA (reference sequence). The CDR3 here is CSALYQDMTQYF. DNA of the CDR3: TGCAGTGCTCTTTACCAGGATATGACGCAGTATTTT.

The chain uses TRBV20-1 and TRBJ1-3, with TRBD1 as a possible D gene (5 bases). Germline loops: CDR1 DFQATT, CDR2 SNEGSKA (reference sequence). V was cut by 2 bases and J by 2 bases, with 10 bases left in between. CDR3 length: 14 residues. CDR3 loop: CSARQAGPGNTIYF. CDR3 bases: TGCAGTGCTAGACAGGCAGGGCCTGGAAACACCATATATTTT.

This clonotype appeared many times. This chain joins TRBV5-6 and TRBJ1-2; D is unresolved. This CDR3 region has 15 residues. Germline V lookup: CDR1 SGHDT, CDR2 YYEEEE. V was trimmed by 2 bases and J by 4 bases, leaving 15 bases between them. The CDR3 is CASSLTFGVVYGYTF. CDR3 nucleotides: TGTGCCAGCAGCTTAACCTTTGGGGTTGTCTATGGCTACACCTTC.

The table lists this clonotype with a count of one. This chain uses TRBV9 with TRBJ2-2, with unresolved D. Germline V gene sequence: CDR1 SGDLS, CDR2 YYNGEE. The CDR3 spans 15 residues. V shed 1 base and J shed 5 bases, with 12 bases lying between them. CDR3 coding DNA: TGTGCCAGCAGCGTAACCAGGTACCGGACCGGGGAGCTGTTTTTT. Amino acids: CASSVTRYRTGELFF.

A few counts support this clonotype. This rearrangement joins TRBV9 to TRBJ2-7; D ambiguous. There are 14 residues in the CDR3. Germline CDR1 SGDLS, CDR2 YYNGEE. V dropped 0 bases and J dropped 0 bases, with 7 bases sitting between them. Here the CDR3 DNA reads TGTGCCAGCAGCGTAGATAGGAGCTCCTACGAGCAGTACTTC. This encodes CASSVDRSSYEQYF.

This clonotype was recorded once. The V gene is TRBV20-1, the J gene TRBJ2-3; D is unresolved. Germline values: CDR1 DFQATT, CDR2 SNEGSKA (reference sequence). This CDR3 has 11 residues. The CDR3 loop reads CRPMGLDTQYF. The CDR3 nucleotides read TGCAGGCCGATGGGCTTGGATACGCAGTATTTT.

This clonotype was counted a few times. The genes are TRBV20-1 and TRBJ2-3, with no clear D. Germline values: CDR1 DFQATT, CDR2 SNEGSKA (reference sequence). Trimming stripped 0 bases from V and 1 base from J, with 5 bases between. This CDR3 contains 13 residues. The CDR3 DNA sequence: TGCAGTGCTAGAGACGACCGCACAGATACGCAGTATTTT. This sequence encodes CSARDDRTDTQYF.